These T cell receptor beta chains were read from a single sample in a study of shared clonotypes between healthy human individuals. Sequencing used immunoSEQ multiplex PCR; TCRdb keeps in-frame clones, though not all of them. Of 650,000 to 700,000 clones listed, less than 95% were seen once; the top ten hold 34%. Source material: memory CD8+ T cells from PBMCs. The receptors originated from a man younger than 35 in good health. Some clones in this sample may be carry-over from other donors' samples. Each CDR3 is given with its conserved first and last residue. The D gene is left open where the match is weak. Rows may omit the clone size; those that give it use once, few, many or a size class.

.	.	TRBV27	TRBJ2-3	TGTGCCAGCAGACCGACCCCGGGGACCTATACGCAGTATTTT	CASRPTPGTYTQYF
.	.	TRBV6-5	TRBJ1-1	TGTGCCAGCAGTTACTCGATTAGGCAGCCGAACACTGAAGCTTTCTTT	CASSYSIRQPNTEAFF
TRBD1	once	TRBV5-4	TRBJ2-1	TGTGCCAGCAGCGGGAGACAGGGAATCTACAATGAGCAGTTCTTC	CASSGRQGIYNEQFF
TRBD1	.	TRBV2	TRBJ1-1	TGTGCCAACAGGGACAGCATGAACACTGAAGCTTTCTTT	CANRDSMNTEAFF
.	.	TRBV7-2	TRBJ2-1	TGTGCCAGCAGCTTATATAGCCCTAGCTTAACTACTAATGAGCAGTTCTTC	CASSLYSPSLTTNEQFF
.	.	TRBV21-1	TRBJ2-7	TGTGCCAGCAGCATTCCCCGTGGCAGGGCTAGCTCCTACGAGCAGTACTTC	CASSIPRGRASSYEQYF
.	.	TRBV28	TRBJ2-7	TGTGCCAGCAGCCCCGACAGAACGGAACAGTACTTC	CASSPDRTEQYF
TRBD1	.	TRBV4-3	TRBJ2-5	TGCGCCAGCAGCCCAGAAGACAGGGTCGGGGAGACCCAGTACTTC	CASSPEDRVGETQYF
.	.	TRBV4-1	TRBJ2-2	TGCGCCAGCAGCCAAGTCATGGGGTACTTCACCGGGGAGCTGTTTTTT	CASSQVMGYFTGELFF
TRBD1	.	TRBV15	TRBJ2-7	TGTGCCACCAGCAGAGATCCGACAGGGGACTACGAGCAGTACTTC	CATSRDPTGDYEQYF
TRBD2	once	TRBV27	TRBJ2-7	TGTGCCAGCAGTTTGCCCCGGACTAGCGGGACACTCCCCTACGAGCAGTACTTC	CASSLPRTSGTLPYEQYF
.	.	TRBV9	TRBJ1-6	TGTGCCAGGGTGAAGGCAGGGTATAATTCACCCCTCCACTTT	CARVKAGYNSPLHF
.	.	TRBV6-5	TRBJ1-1	TGTGCCAGCAGTTACGGGTGGGGGAATACTGAAGCTTTCTTT	CASSYGWGNTEAFF
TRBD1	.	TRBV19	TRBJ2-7	TGTGCCCCGGGAAGGACAGGGTCCTACGAGCAGTACTTC	CAPGRTGSYEQYF
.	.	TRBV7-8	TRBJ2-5	TGTGCCAGCAGCTTACGGGCGCCTAGACCACAAGAGACCCAGTACTTC	CASSLRAPRPQETQYF
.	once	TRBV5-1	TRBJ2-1	TGCGCCAGCAGCTACAGTTTTTACTCCTACAATGAGCAGTTCTTC	CASSYSFYSYNEQFF
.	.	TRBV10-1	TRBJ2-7	TGCGCCAGCAGTGGGAACCTCTACGAGCAGTACTTC	CASSGNLYEQYF
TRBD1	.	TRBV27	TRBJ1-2	TGTGCCAGCAGTTACCTCCCGGGACAGGGATTACCGGGGGTATATGGCTACACCTTC	CASSYLPGQGLPGVYGYTF
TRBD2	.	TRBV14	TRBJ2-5	TGTGCCAGCAGTCAATCGGGACTAGCGGGAGTCAACCAGTACTTC	CASSQSGLAGVNQYF
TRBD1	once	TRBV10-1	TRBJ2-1	TGCGCCAGCAGTTCCAGGGGGTATGAGCAGTTCTTC	CASSSRGYEQFF
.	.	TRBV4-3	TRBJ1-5	TGCGCCAGCAGCCAAGATCTGGGGGCGAAGCCCCAGCATTTT	CASSQDLGAKPQHF
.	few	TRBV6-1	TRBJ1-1	TGTGCCAGCAGTGGAGGAGAGGAGAACACTGAAGCTTTCTTT	CASSGGEENTEAFF
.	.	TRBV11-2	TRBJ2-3	TGTGCCAGCAGCTCCCGGTCGGGACCCCTAGGGAATACGCAGTATTTT	CASSSRSGPLGNTQYF
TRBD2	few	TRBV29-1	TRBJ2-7	TGCAGCGTGATTAGCGGGAGTAGGTCCTACGAGCAGTACTTC	CSVISGSRSYEQYF
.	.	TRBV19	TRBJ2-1	TGTGCCAGTAGTACCCCAGGGCGGGGAGCCTACAATGAGCAGTTCTTC	CASSTPGRGAYNEQFF
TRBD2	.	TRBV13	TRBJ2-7	TGTGCCAGCAGCCGAGGGACTAGCGGAAAAAGCGAGCAGTACTTC	CASSRGTSGKSEQYF
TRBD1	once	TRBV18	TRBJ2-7	TGTGCCAGCTCACGCCCGGGACAGGTCTCCTACGAGCAGTACTTC	CASSRPGQVSYEQYF
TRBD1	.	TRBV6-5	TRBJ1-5	TGTGCCAGCAGCCCTGACAGGGGGGGTCAGCCCCAGCATTTT	CASSPDRGGQPQHF
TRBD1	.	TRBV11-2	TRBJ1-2	TGTGCCAGCAGCTGGACAGGGGGGGCTTCTATGGGCTACACCTTC	CASSWTGGASMGYTF
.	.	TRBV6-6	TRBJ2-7	TGTGCCAGCAGTTACGCCGGTAGCGACAACGAGCAGTACTTC	CASSYAGSDNEQYF
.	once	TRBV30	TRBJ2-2	TGTGCCCACGCGGGTGCGAACACCGGGGAGCTGTTTTTT	CAHAGANTGELFF
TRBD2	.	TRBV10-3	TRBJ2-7	TGTGCCATCAGTAAGGGACTATCCTATACCTCACTCCTCTACGAGCAGTACTTC	CAISKGLSYTSLLYEQYF
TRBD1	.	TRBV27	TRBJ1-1	TGTGCCAGCAGTTTAAGTCGGACAGGCAACACTGAAGCTTTCTTT	CASSLSRTGNTEAFF
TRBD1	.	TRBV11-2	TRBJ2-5	TGTGCCAGCAGCTTAGCGCCGACAGGGGAAGAGACCCAGTACTTC	CASSLAPTGEETQYF
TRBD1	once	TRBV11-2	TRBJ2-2	TGTGCCAGCAGCTCTAGGGGGACAGGGCAGGACACCGGGGAGCTGTTTTTT	CASSSRGTGQDTGELFF
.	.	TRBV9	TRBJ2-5	TGTGCCAGCAGCCCTCCGGGGGTCGGGGAGACCCAGTACTTC	CASSPPGVGETQYF
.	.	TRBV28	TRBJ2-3	TGTGCCAGCAGTCCCCTGCGAAGCACAGATACGCAGTATTTT	CASSPLRSTDTQYF
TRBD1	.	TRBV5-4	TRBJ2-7	TGTGCCAGCAGCTCGACAGGGGGAAACTACGAGCAGTACTTC	CASSSTGGNYEQYF
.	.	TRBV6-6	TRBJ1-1	TGTGCCAGCAGTGAGAACACTGAAGCTTTCTTT	CASSENTEAFF